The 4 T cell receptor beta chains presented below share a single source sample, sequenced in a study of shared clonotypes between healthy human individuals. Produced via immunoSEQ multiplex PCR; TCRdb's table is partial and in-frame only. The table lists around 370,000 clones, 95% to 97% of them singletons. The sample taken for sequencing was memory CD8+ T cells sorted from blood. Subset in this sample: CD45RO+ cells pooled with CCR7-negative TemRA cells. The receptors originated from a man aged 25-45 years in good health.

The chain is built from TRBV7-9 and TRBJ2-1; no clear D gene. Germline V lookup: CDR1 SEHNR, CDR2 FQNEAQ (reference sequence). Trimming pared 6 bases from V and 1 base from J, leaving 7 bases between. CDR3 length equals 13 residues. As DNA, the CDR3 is TGTGCCAGCAGACGAAAGTCCTACAATGAGCAGTTCTTC. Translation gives CASRRKSYNEQFF.

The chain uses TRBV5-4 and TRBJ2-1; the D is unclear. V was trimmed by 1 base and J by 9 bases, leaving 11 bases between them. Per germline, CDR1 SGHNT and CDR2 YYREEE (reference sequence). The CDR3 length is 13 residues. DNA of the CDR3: TGTGCCAGCAGCTTGTCTTTTCAGCCTGAGCAGTTCTTC. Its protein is CASSLSFQPEQFF.

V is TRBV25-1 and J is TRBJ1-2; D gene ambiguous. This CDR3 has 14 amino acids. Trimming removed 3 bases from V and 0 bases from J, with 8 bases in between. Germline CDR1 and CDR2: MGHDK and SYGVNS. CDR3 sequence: CASSDWGANYGYTF. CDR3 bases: TGTGCCAGCAGTGACTGGGGAGCTAACTATGGCTACACCTTC.

The DNA for the CDR3 is TGTGCCGGGGGCCGGGACAGGGGAAGGTACGAGCAGTACTTC. This gives the protein CAGGRDRGRYEQYF. J is TRBJ2-7 and V is TRBV30; TRBD1 matches 10 bases. The CDR3 is 14 residues long. The V gene's germline CDR1 is GTSNPN and CDR2 SVGIG (reference sequence). V lost 8 bases to trimming and J lost 4 bases; unmatched junction nucleotides: 11.